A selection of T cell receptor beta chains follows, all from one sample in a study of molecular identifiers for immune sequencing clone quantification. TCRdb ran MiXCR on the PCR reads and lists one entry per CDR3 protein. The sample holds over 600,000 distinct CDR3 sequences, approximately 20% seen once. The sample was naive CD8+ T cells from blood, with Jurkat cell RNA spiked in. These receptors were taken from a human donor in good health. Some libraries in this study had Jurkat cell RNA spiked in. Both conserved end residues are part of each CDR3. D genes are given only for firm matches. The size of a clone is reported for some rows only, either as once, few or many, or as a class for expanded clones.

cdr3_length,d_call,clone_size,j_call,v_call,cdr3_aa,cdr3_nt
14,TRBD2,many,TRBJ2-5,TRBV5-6,CASSYKLAAETQYF,TGTGCCAGCAGCTACAAACTAGCGGCCGAGACCCAGTACTTC
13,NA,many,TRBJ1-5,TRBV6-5,CASSYGNGQPQHF,TGTGCCAGCAGTTATGGGAATGGGCAGCCCCAGCATTTT
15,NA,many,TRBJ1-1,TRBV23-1,CASKGLRIFSTEAFF,TGCGCCAGTAAGGGCCTGAGGATCTTTAGCACTGAAGCTTTCTTT
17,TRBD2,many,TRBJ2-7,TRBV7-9,CASSSKGTSGKSYEQYF,TGTGCCAGCAGCTCGAAGGGGACTAGCGGTAAATCCTACGAGCAGTACTTC
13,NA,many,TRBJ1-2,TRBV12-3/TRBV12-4,CASSLAPGHGYTF,TGTGCCAGCAGTTTAGCGCCGGGGCACGGCTACACCTTC
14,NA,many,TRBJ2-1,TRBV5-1,CASSSPPSRHEQFF,TGCGCCAGCAGCTCCCCACCGAGCCGCCATGAGCAGTTCTTC
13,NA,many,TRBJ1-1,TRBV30,CAWSEGQITEAFF,TGTGCCTGGAGTGAAGGACAGATCACTGAAGCTTTCTTT
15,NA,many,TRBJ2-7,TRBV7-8,CASSLAGGQIYEQYF,TGTGCCAGCAGCTTAGCGGGGGGACAGATCTACGAGCAGTACTTC
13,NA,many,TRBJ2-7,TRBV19,CASSMGVNYEQYF,TGTGCCAGTAGTATGGGGGTGAACTACGAGCAGTACTTC
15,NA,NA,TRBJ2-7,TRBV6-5,CASSPWQGHIYEQYF,TGTGCCAGCAGTCCCTGGCAGGGGCATATCTACGAGCAGTACTTC
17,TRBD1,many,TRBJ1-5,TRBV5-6,CASSLAPGTEENQPQHF,TGTGCCAGCAGCTTGGCGCCCGGGACAGAAGAGAATCAGCCCCAGCATTTT
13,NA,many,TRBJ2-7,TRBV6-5,CASSPGPVGEQYF,TGTGCCAGCAGCCCCGGCCCGGTGGGCGAGCAGTACTTC
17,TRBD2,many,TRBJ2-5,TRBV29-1,CSVEDRGTSGIQETQYF,TGCAGCGTTGAAGACCGGGGGACTAGCGGGATCCAAGAGACCCAGTACTTC
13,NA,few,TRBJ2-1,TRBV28,CASSLAPLGEQFF,TGTGCCAGCAGTTTAGCGCCTTTGGGTGAGCAGTTCTTC
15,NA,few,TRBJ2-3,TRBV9,CASSVGAGFTDTQYF,TGTGCCAGCAGCGTAGGCGCGGGGTTCACAGATACGCAGTATTTT
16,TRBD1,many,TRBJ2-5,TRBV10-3,CAISESSREGGETQYF,TGTGCCATCAGTGAGTCCAGCCGGGAAGGGGGCGAGACCCAGTACTTC
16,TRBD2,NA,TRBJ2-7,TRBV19,CASSMTSGGAMYEQYF,TGTGCCAGTAGTATGACCAGCGGGGGGGCCATGTACGAGCAGTACTTC
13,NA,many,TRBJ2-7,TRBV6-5,CASGTAGEYEQYF,TGTGCCAGCGGTACGGCAGGGGAATACGAGCAGTACTTC
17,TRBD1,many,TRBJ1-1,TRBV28,CASSLLREGAAITEAFF,TGTGCCAGCAGTTTATTGCGGGAGGGGGCTGCAATCACTGAAGCTTTCTTT
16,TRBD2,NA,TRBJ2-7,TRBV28,CASSLSLAGGGYEQYF,TGTGCCAGCAGTTTAAGTCTAGCGGGAGGGGGCTACGAGCAGTACTTC
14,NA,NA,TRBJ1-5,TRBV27,CASSLFGPGRPQHF,TGTGCCAGCAGTTTATTTGGCCCGGGGAGGCCCCAGCATTTT
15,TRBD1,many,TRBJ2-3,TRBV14,CASSHDRDITDTQYF,TGTGCCAGCAGCCACGACAGGGATATCACAGATACGCAGTATTTT
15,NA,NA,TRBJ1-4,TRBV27,CASSPTGGINEKLFF,TGTGCCAGCAGTCCAACGGGGGGCATTAATGAAAAACTGTTTTTT
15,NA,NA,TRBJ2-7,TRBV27,CASSLATGQDYEQYF,TGTGCCAGCAGTCTAGCGACAGGGCAGGACTACGAGCAGTACTTC
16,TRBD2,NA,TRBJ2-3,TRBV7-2,CASSLSGSSSADTQYF,TGTGCCAGCAGCCTAAGCGGGAGCTCTAGCGCAGATACGCAGTATTTT
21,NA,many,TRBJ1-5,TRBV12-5,CASGPNLADAENLASNQPQHF,TGTGCTAGTGGTCCCAACCTTGCGGACGCCGAGAACCTAGCTAGCAATCAGCCCCAGCATTTT
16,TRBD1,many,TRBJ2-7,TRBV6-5,CASSTLETGGSYEQYF,TGTGCCAGCAGTACTCTAGAGACAGGGGGCTCCTACGAGCAGTACTTC
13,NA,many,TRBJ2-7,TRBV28,CASSPSHLYEQYF,TGTGCCAGCAGTCCCTCCCATTTGTACGAGCAGTACTTC
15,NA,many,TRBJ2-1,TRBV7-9,CASSVPLPATNEQFF,TGTGCCAGCAGCGTCCCCCTGCCAGCAACGAATGAGCAGTTCTTC
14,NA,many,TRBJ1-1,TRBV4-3,CASSQEGDDSEAFF,TGCGCCAGCAGCCAAGAAGGGGATGACAGTGAAGCTTTCTTT
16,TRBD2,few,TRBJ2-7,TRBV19,CASSKDPTSGSHEQYF,TGTGCCAGTAGTAAAGACCCGACTAGCGGGAGCCACGAGCAGTACTTC
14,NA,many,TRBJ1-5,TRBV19,CASSEPPSNQPQHF,TGTGCCAGTAGTGAACCCCCCAGCAATCAGCCCCAGCATTTT
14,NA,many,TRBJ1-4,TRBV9,CASSVRCKGEIVFF,TGTGCCAGCAGCGTACGTTGCAAGGGCGAAATTGTGTTTTTT
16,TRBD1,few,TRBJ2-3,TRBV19,CASSPPGQGILNTQYF,TGTGCCAGTAGTCCTCCAGGACAGGGAATTTTAAATACGCAGTATTTT
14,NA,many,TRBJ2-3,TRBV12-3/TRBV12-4,CASSFYRYTDTQYF,TGTGCCAGCAGTTTTTACCGATACACAGATACGCAGTATTTT
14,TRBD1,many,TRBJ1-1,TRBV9,CASSAGDSWTEAFF,TGTGCCAGCAGCGCGGGGGACAGTTGGACTGAAGCTTTCTTT
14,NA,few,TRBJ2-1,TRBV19,CASSIRTEYNEQFF,TGTGCCAGTAGTATCCGTACAGAGTACAATGAGCAGTTCTTC
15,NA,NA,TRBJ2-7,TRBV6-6,CASSYSSAESYEQYF,TGTGCCAGCAGTTACTCGTCCGCTGAGTCCTACGAGCAGTACTTC
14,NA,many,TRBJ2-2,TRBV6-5,CASSYPGATGELFF,TGTGCCAGCAGTTACCCAGGGGCCACCGGGGAGCTGTTTTTT
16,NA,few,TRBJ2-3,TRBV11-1,CASSLVAEASTDTQYF,TGTGCCAGCAGCTTAGTCGCGGAAGCTAGCACAGATACGCAGTATTTT